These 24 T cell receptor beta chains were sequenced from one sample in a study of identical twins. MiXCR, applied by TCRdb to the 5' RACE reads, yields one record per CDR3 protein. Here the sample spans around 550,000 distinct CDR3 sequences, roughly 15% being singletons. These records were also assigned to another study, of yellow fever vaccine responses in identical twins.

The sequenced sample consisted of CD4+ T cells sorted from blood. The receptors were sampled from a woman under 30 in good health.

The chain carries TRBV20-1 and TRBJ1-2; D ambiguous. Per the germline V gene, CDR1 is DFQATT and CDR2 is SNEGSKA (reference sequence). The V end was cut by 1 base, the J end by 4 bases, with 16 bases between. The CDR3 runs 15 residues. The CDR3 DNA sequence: TGCAGTGCTAGAGTCGTAGGGTTGAATAGCTATGGCTACACCTTC. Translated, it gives CSARVVGLNSYGYTF.

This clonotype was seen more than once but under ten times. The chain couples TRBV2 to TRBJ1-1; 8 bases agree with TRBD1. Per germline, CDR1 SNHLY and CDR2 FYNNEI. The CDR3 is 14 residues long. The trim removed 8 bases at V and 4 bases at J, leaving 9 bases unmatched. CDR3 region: CASAAGGLSTEAFF. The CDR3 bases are TGTGCCAGCGCTGCAGGGGGCCTTAGCACTGAAGCTTTCTTT.

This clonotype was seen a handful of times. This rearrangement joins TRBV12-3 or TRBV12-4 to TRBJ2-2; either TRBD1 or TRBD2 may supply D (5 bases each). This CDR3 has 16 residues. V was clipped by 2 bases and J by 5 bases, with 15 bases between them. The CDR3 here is CASSLRQGGGTGELFF. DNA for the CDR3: TGTGCCAGCAGTTTAAGGCAGGGCGGCGGGACCGGGGAGCTGTTTTTT.

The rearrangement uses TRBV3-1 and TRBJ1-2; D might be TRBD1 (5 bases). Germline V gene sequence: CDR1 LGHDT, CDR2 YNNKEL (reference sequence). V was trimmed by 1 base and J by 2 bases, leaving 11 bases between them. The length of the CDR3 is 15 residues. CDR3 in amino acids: CASSQVWGRNYGYTF. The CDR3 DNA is TGTGCCAGCAGCCAAGTGTGGGGACGAAACTATGGCTACACCTTC.

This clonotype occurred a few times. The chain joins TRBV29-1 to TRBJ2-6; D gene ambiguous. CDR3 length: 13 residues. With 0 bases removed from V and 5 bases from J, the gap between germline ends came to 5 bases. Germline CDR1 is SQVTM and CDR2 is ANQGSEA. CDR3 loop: CSVEEQRANVLTF. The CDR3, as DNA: TGCAGCGTTGAAGAGCAGAGGGCCAACGTCCTGACTTTC.

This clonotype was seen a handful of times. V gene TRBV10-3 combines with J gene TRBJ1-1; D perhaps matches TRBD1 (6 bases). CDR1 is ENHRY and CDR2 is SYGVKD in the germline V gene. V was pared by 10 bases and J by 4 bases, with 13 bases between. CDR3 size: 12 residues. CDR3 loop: CATAQGSTEAFF. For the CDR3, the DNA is TGTGCCACCGCACAGGGATCCACTGAAGCTTTCTTT.

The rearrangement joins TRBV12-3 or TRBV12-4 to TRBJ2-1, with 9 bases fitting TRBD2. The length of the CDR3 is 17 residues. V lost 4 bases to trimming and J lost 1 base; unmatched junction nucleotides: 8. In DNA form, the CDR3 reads TGTGCCAGCAGTTCCCGAGCGGGGGGTTGGTCCTACAATGAGCAGTTCTTC. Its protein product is CASSSRAGGWSYNEQFF.

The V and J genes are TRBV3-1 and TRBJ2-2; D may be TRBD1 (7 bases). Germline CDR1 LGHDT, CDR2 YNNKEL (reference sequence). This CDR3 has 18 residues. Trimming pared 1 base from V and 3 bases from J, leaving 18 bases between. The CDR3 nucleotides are TGTGCCAGCAGCCAAGTAGGGGGCCCGCGGGAAGACACCGGGGAGCTGTTTTTT. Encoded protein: CASSQVGGPREDTGELFF.

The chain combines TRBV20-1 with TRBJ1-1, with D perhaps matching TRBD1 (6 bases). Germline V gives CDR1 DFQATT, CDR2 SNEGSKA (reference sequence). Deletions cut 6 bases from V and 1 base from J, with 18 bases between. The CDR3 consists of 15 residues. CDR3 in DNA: TGCAGTGCGAGGGGGGTCGGGACTACGAACACTGAAGCTTTCTTT. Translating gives CSARGVGTTNTEAFF.

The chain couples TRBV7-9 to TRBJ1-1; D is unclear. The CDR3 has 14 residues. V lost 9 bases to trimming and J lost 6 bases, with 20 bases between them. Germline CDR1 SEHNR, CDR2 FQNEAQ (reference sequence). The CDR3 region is CARSPGPLCAEAFF. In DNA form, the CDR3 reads TGTGCCAGGAGCCCCGGGCCCCTGTGCGCTGAAGCTTTCTTT.

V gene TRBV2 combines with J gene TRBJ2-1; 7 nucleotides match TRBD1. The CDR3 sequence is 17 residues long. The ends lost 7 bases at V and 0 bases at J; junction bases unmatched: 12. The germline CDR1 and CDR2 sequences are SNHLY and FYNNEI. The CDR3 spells CASIFDGQASSYNEQFF. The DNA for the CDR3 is TGTGCCAGCATCTTCGACGGACAGGCATCCTCCTACAATGAGCAGTTCTTC.

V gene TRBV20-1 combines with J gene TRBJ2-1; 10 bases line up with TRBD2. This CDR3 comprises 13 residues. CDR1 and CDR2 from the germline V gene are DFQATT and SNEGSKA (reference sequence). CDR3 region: CRVIAGGHNEQFF. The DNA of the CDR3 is TGCAGGGTAATAGCGGGGGGCCACAATGAGCAGTTCTTC.

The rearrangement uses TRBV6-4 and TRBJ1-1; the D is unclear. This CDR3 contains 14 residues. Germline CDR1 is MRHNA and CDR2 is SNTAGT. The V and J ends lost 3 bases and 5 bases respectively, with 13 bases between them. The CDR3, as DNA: TGTGCCAGCAGTGAAGAGGGTTTGGGTACTGAAGCTTTCTTT. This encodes CASSEEGLGTEAFF.

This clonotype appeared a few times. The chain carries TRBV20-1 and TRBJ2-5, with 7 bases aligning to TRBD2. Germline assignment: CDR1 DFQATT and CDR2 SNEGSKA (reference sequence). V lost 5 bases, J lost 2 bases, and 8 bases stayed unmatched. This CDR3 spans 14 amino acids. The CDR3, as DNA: TGCAGTGCTGGCTTCTTAGCGGGTCAAGAGACCCAGTACTTC. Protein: CSAGFLAGQETQYF.

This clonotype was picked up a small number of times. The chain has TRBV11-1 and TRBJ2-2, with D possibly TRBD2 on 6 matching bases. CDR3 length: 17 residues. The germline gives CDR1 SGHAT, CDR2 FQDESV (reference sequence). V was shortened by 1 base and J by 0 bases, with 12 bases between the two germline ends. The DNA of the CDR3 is TGTGCCAGCAGCTTAGGCCGCTGGGAGGCGAACACCGGGGAGCTGTTTTTT. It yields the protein CASSLGRWEANTGELFF.

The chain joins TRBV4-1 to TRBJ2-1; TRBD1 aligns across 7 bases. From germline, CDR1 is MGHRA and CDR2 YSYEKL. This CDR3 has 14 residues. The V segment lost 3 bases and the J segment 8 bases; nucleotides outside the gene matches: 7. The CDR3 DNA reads TGCGCCAGCAGCCAGCCGGGACAGCTGTATGAGCAGTTCTTC. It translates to CASSQPGQLYEQFF.

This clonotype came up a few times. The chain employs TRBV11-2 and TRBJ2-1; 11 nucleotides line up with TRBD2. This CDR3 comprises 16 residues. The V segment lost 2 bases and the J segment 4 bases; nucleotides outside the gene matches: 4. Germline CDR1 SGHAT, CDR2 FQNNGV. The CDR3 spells CASSLFTSGGYNEQFF. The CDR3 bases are TGTGCCAGCAGCTTATTTACTAGCGGGGGTTACAATGAGCAGTTCTTC. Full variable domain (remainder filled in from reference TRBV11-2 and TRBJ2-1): EAGVAQSPRYKIIEKRQSVAFWCNPISGHATLYWYQQILGQGPKLLIQFQNNGVVDDSQLPKDRFSAERLKGVDSTLKIQPAKLEDSAVYLCASSLFTSGGYNEQFFGPGTRLTVL.

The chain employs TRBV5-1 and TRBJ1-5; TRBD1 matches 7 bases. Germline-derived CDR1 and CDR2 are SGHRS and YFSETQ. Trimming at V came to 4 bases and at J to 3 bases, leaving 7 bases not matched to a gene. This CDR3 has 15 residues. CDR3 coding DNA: TGCGCCAGCAGCCCAGGGGGTGGTATCAATCAGCCCCAGCATTTT. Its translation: CASSPGGGINQPQHF.

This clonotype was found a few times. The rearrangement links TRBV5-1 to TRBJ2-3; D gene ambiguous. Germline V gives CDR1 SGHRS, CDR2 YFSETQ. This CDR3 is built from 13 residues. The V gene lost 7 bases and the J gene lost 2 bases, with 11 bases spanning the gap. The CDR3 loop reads CASRLRVTDTQYF. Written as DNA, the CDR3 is TGCGCCAGCCGCCTCCGGGTCACAGATACGCAGTATTTT.

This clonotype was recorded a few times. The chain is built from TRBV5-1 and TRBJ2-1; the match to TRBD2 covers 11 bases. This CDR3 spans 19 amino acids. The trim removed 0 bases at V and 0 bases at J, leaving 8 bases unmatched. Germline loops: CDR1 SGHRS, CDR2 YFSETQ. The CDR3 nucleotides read TGCGCCAGCAGCTTGGGCACTAGCGGGAGCGGCGCCTCCTACAATGAGCAGTTCTTC. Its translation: CASSLGTSGSGASYNEQFF.

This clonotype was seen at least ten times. The CDR3 DNA reads as TGCAGTGCTTCAGTTCGGGTAGCTAGCACAGATACGCAGTATTTT. As protein: CSASVRVASTDTQYF. The V and J genes are TRBV20-1 and TRBJ2-3; the D is unclear. V lost 5 bases to trimming and J lost 0 bases, with 15 bases between them. The germline gives CDR1 DFQATT, CDR2 SNEGSKA (reference sequence). This CDR3 is 15 amino acids long.

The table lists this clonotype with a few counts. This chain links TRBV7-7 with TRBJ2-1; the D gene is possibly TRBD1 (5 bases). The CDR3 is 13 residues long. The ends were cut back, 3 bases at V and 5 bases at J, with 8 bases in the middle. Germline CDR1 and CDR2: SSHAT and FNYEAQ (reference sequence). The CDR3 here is CASSLTANNEQFF. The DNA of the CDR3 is TGTGCCAGCAGCTTGACAGCAAACAATGAGCAGTTCTTC.

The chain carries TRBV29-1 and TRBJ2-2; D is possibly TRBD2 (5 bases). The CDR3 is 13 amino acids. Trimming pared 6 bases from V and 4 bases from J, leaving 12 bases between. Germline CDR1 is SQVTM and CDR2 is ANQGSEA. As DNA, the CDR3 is TGCAGCGTAGGACTGAAATTCACCGGGGAGCTGTTTTTT. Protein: CSVGLKFTGELFF.

DNA of the CDR3: TGTGCCAGTAGTATCCGGTTCGGGGAGCTGTTTTTT. Its protein product is CASSIRFGELFF. This chain links TRBV19 with TRBJ2-2; D not certain. The CDR3 loop spans 12 amino acids. V lost 3 bases to trimming and J lost 7 bases, with 6 bases between them. Germline CDR1 and CDR2: LNHDA and SQIVND (reference sequence).